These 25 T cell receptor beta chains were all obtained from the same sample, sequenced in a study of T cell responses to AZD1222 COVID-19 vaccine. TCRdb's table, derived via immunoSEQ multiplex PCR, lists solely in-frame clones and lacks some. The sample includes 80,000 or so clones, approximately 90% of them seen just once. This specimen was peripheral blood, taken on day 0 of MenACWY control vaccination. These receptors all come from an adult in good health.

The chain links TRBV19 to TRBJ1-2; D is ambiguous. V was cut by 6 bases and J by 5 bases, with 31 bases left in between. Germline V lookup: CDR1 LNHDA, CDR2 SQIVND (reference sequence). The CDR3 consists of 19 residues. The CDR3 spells CASSRTRSVIPNLSYGYTF. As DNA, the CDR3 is TGTGCCAGTAGCCGGACCCGCAGCGTAATCCCCAACCTATCATATGGCTACACCTTC.

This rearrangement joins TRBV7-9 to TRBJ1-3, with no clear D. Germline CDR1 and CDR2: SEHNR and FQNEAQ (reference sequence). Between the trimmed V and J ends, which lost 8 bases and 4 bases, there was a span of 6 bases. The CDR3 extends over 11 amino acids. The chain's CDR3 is CASSGGNTIYF. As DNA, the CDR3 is TGTGCCAGCTCCGGGGGAAACACCATATATTTT.

CDR3 bases: TGTGCCAGCAGCTTTGGTGCAGGGCTCGACCCCCAGCATTTT. Encoded protein: CASSFGAGLDPQHF. V and J are TRBV5-6 and TRBJ1-5, with D tentatively TRBD1 (5 bases). From germline, CDR1 is SGHDT and CDR2 YYEEEE. The CDR3 length is 14 residues. Trimming pared 2 bases from V and 10 bases from J, leaving 16 bases between.

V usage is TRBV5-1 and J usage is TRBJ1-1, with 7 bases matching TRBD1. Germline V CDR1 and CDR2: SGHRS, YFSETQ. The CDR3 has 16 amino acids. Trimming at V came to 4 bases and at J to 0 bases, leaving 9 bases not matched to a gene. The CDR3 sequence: CASSPVTGSLNTEAFF. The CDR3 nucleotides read TGCGCCAGCAGCCCTGTGACAGGGTCTCTGAACACTGAAGCTTTCTTT. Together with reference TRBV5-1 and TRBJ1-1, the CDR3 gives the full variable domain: KAGVTQTPRYLIKTRGQQVTLSCSPISGHRSVSWYQQTPGQGLQFLFEYFSETQRNKGNFPGRFSGRQFSNSRSEMNVSTLELGDSALYLCASSPVTGSLNTEAFFGQGTRLTVV.

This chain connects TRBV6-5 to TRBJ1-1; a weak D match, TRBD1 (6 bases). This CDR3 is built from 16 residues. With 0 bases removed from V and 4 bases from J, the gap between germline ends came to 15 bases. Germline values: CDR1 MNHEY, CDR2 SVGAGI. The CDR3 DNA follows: TGTGCCAGCAGTTACTCCTACTTAACAGGGTCCACTGAAGCTTTCTTT. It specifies CASSYSYLTGSTEAFF.

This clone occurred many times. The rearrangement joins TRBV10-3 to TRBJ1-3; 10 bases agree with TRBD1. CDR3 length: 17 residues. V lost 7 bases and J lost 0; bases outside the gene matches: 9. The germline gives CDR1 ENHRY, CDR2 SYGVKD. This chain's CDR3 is CAITRGTGDSSGNTIYF. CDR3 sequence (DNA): TGTGCCATCACAAGAGGGACAGGGGACAGCTCTGGAAACACCATATATTTT.

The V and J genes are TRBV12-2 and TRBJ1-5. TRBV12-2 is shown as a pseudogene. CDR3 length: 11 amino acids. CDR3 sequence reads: CASFTIKPQHF. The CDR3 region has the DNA TGTGCAAGTTTTACTATAAAGCCCCAGCATTTT.

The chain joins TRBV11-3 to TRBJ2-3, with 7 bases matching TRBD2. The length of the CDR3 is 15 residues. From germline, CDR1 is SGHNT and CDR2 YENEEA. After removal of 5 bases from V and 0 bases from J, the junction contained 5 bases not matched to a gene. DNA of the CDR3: TGTGCCAGCAGCGCGGGCGGGGGAAGCACAGATACGCAGTATTTT. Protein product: CASSAGGGSTDTQYF.

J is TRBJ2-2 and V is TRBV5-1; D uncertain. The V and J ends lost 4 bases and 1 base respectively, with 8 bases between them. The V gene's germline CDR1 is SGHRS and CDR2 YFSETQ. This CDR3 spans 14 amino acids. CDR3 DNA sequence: TGCGCCAGCAGCCTACAGTGGAACACCGGGGAGCTGTTTTTT. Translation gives CASSLQWNTGELFF. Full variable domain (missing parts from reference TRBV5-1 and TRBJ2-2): KAGVTQTPRYLIKTRGQQVTLSCSPISGHRSVSWYQQTPGQGLQFLFEYFSETQRNKGNFPGRFSGRQFSNSRSEMNVSTLELGDSALYLCASSLQWNTGELFFGEGSRLTVL.

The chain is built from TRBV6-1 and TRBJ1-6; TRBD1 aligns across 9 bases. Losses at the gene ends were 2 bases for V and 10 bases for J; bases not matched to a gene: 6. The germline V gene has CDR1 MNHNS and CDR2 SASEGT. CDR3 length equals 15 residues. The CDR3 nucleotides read TGTGCCAGCAGTGAAACAGGGGGCGCAGGGTCACCCCTCCACTTT. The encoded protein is CASSETGGAGSPLHF.

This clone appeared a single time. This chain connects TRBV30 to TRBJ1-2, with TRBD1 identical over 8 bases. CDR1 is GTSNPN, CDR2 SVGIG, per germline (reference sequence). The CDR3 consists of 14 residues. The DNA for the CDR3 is TGTGCTAGGGGGCAGCAGGGGGCTCTTTATGGCTACACCTTC. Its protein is CARGQQGALYGYTF.

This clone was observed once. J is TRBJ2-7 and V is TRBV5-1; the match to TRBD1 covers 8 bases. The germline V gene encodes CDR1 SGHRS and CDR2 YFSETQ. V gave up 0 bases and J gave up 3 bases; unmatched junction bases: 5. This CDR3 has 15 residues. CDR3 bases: TGCGCCAGCAGCTTGGCCTCCGGACAGGGCTACGAGCAGTACTTC. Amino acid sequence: CASSLASGQGYEQYF.

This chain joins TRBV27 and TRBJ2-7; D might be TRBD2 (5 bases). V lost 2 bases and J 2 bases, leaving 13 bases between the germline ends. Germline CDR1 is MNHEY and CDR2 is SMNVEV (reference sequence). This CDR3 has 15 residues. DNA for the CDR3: TGTGCCAGCAGTTTAAGAGGGTCCCCCCCCTACGAGCAGTACTTC. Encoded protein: CASSLRGSPPYEQYF.

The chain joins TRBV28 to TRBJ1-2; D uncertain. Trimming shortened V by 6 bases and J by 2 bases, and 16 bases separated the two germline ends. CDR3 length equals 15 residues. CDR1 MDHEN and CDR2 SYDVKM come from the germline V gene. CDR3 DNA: TGTGCCAGCAGAAATCTGAGCACCCTGAACTATGGCTACACCTTC. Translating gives CASRNLSTLNYGYTF.

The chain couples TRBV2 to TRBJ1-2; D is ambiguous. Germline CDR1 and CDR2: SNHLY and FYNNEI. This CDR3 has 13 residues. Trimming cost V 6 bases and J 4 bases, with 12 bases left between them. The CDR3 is CASRLKGVYGYTF. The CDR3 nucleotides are TGTGCCAGCAGATTGAAGGGAGTCTATGGCTACACCTTC.

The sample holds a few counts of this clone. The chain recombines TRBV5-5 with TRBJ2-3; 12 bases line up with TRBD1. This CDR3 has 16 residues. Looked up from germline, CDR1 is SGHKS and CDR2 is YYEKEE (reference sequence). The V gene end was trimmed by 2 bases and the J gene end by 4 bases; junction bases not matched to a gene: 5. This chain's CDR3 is CASSFQGQGAADTQYF. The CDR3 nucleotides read TGTGCCAGCAGCTTTCAGGGACAGGGGGCTGCAGATACGCAGTATTTT. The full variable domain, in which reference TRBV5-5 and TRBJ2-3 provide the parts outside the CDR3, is DAGVTQSPTHLIKTRGQQVTLRCSPISGHKSVSWYQQVLGQGPQFIFQYYEKEERGRGNFPDRFSARQFPNYSSELNVNALLLGDSALYLCASSFQGQGAADTQYFGPGTRLTVL.

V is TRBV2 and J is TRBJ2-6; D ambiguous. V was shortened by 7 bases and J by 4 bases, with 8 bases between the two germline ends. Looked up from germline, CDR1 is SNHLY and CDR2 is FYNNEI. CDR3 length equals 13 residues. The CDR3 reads CASTITGANVLTF. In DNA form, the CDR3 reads TGTGCCAGCACGATCACAGGGGCCAACGTCCTGACTTTC.

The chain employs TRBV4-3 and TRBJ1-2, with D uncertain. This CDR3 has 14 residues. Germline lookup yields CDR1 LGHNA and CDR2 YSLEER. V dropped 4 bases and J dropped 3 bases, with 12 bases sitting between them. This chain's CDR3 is CASSLQSWDYGYTF. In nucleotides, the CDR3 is TGCGCCAGCAGCCTTCAGAGCTGGGACTATGGCTACACCTTC.

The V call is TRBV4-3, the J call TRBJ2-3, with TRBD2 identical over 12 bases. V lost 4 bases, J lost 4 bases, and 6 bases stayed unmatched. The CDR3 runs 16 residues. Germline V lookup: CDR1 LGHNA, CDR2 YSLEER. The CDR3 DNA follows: TGCGCCAGCAGCCCATTACTAGCGGGAGGATCAGATACGCAGTATTTT. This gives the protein CASSPLLAGGSDTQYF.

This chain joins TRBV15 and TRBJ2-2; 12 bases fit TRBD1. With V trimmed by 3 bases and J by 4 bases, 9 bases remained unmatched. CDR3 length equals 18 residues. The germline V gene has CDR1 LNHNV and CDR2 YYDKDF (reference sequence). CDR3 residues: CATSSPAGTGGVTGELFF. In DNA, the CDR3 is TGTGCCACCAGCAGTCCGGCGGGGACAGGGGGCGTCACCGGGGAGCTGTTTTTT. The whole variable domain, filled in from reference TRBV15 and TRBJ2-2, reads DAMVIQNPRYQVTQFGKPVTLSCSQTLNHNVMYWYQQKSSQAPKLLFHYYDKDFNNEADTPDNFQSRRPNTSFCFLDIRSPGLGDTAMYLCATSSPAGTGGVTGELFFGEGSRLTVL.

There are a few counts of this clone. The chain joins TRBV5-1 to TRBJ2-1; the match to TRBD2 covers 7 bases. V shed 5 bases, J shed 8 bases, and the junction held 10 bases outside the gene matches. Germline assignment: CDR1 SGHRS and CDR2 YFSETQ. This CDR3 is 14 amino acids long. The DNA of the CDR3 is TGCGCCAGCAGTCAGGACCCTGCGGGGGATGAGCAGTTCTTC. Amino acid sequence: CASSQDPAGDEQFF.

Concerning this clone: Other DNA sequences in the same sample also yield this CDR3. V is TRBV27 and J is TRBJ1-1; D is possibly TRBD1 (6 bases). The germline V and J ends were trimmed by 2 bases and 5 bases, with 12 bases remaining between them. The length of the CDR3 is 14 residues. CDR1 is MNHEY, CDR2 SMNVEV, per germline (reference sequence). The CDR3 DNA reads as TGTGCCAGCAGTTTAGTACAGGGAGGGACTGAAGCTTTCTTT. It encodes CASSLVQGGTEAFF.

The CDR3 here is CASSRGPASGELFF. DNA of the CDR3: TGTGCCAGCAGCCGGGGGCCGGCGTCGGGGGAGCTGTTTTTT. The rearrangement links TRBV6-4 to TRBJ2-2, with D perhaps given as TRBD1 or TRBD2 (6 bases each). The CDR3 is 14 residues long. Trimming left V 6 bases short and J 8 bases short, with 16 bases between. Germline CDR1 and CDR2: MRHNA and SNTAGT.

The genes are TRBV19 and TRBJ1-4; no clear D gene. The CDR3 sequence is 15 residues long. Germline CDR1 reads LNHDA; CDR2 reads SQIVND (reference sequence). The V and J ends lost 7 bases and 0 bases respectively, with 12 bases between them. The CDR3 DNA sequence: TGTGCCAGTAAGGTCGGAACCTCAACTAATGAAAAACTGTTTTTT. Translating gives CASKVGTSTNEKLFF.

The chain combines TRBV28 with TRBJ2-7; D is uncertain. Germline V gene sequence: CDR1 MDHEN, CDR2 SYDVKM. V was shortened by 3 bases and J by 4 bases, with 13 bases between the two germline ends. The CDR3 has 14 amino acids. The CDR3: CASSFSARQYEQYF. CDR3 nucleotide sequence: TGTGCCAGCAGTTTTTCAGCCAGGCAGTACGAGCAGTACTTC.